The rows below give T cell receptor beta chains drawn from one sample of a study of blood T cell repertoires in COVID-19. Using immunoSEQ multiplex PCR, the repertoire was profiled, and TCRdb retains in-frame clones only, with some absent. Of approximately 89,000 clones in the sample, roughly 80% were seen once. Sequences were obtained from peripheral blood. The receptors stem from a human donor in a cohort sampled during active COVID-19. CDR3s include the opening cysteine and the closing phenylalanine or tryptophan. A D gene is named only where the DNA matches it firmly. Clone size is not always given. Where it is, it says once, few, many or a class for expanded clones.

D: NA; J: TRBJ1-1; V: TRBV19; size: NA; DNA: TGTGCCAGTACGGACCCCGGGGTGGCTGAAGCTTTCTTT; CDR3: CASTDPGVAEAFF
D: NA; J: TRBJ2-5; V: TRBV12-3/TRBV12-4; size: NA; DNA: TGTGCCAGCAGGGAGACAGGGAGGGAGACCCAGTACTTC; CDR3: CASRETGRETQYF
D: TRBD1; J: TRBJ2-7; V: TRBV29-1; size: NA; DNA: TGCAGCGTTGGTAGGGGGCCCCTCTCCTACGAGCAGTACTTC; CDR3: CSVGRGPLSYEQYF
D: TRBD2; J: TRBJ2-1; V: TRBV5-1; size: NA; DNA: TGCGCCAGCAGCGCCTCTAGCGGGACGAATACCTACAATGAGCAGTTCTTC; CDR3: CASSASSGTNTYNEQFF
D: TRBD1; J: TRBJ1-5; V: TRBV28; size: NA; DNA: TGTGCCAGCAGTATCAGGGGGAAGGGCAATCAGCCCCAGCATTTT; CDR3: CASSIRGKGNQPQHF
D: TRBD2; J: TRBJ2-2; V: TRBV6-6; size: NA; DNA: TGTGCCAGCAGTTATCAGCGGGGGGACACCGGGGAGCTGTTTTTT; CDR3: CASSYQRGDTGELFF
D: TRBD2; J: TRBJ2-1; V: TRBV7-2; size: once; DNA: TGTGCCAGCAGCTTAAGAAGCGGGAGATACAATGAGCAGTTCTTC; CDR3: CASSLRSGRYNEQFF
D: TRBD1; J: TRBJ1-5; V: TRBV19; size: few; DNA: TGTGCCAGTAAGAGCGTTGACAGGGGGCATCAGCCCCAGCATTTT; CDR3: CASKSVDRGHQPQHF
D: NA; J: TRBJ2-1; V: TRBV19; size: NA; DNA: TGTGCCAGTACCCGTACCACAAGGGGGATAGGCAATGAGCAGTTCTTC; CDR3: CASTRTTRGIGNEQFF
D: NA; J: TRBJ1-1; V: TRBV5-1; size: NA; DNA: TGCGCCAGCAGCTTGGGTTCTCTAGGCTCCAAGAACACTGAAGCTTTCTTT; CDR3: CASSLGSLGSKNTEAFF
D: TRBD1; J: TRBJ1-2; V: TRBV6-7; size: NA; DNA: TGTGCCAGCAGTTTCCAAAACAGGGGGGATAGGGGCTACACCTTC; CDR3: CASSFQNRGDRGYTF
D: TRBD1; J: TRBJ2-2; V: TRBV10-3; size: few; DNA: TGTGCGCTCACCGGGACAGGGCGCAATTGGGATCTTTTT; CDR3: CALTGTGRNWDLF
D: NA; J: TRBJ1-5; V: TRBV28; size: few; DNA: TGTGCCAGCAGTTTGACAGGCCCTCAGCCCCAGCATTTT; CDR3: CASSLTGPQPQHF
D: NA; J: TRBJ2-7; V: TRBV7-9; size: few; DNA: TGTGCCAGCAGCTTAACGGCGCACGGGTTCACCTACGAGCAGTACTTC; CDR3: CASSLTAHGFTYEQYF
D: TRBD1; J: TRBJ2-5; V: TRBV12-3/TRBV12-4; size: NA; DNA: TGTGCCAGCAGTTTGGGACAGCAAGAGACCCAGTACTTC; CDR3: CASSLGQQETQYF
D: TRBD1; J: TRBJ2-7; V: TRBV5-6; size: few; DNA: TGTGCCAGCAGCCCAACAGGGGGCGAGCAGTACTTC; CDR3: CASSPTGGEQYF
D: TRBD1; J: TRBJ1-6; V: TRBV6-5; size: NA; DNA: TGTGCCAGCACCCTGGACAGGGCCTCACCCCTCCACTTT; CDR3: CASTLDRASPLHF
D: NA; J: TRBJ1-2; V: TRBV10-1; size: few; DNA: TGCGCCAGCAGTGAGTCAGGACAGTTCTATGGCTACACCTTC; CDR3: CASSESGQFYGYTF
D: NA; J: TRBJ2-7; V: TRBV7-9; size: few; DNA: TGTGCCAGCAGCCCGGCTAGAAGGTCTCTCTACGAGCAGTACTTC; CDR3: CASSPARRSLYEQYF
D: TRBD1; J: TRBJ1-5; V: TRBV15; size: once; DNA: TGTGCCACCAGACCAACAGGGGGCAGTCAGCCCCAGCATTTT; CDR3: CATRPTGGSQPQHF
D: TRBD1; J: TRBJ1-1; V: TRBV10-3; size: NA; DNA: TGTGCCATCAGGACAGGGGATGAAGCTTTCTTT; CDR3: CAIRTGDEAFF
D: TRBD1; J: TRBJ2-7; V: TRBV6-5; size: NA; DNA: TGTGCCAGCAGTTACTCTAGCAGGGGGCCCTACGAGCAGTACTTC; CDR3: CASSYSSRGPYEQYF
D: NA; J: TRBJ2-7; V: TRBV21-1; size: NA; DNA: TGTGCCAGCAGCAGGGCCTTAGCGGGTCCCTACGAGCAGTACTTC; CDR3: CASSRALAGPYEQYF
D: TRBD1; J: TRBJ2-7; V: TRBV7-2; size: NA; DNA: TGTGCCAGCAGCTTTACGGGACAGGGGGGCGAGCAGTACTTC; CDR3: CASSFTGQGGEQYF